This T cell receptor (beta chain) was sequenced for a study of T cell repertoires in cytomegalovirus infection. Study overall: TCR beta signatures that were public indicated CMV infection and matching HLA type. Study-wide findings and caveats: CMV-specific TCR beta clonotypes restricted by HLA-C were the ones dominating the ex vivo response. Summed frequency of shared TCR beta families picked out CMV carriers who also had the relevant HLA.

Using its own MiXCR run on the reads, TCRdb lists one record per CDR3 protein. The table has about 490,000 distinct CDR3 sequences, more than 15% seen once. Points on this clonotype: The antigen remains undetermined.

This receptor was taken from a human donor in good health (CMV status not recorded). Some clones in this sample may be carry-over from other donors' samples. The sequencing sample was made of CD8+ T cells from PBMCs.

CDR3 amino acids: CASSLVHSGRVGTYEQYF. In nucleotides, the CDR3 is TGCGCCAGCAGCTTGGTCCATAGCGGGAGGGTCGGGACCTACGAGCAGTACTTC. The J gene is TRBJ2-7, the V gene TRBV5-1; 11 positions agree with TRBD2. V lost 0 bases, J lost 2 bases, and 10 bases stayed unmatched. The CDR3 runs 18 residues. Germline CDR1 and CDR2: SGHRS and YFSETQ. The variable domain in full, with the rest retrieved from reference TRBV5-1 and TRBJ2-7, is KAGVTQTPRYLIKTRGQQVTLSCSPISGHRSVSWYQQTPGQGLQFLFEYFSETQRNKGNFPGRFSGRQFSNSRSEMNVSTLELGDSALYLCASSLVHSGRVGTYEQYFGPGTRLTVT.